Sequencing of this T cell receptor (beta chain) was carried out in a study of blood T cells in healthy people across ages. V trimming: 5 bases; J trimming: 7 bases; junction bases outside the gene matches: 7. The CDR3 loop spans 14 amino acids. With a J-beta primer mix and a sample-barcoded 5' primer, a second PCR ran about 6 to 11 cycles. Every cDNA was tagged by a template-switch adaptor with 12 random nucleotides. TCRdb passed the 5' RACE reads through MiXCR, listing each CDR3 protein once. Of approximately 800,000 distinct CDR3 sequences in the sample, about 25% were seen once. The sample was also linked to a second study, of T cells of mothers and their children.

The specimen sequenced was blood. This clonotype was sampled from a boy between 10 and 17 years old in good health. The chain joins TRBV12-3 or TRBV12-4 to TRBJ1-2; TRBD1 matches at 10 bases. This CDR3 reads CASSKTGTGAGYTF. CDR3 in DNA: TGTGCCAGCAGTAAGACCGGGACAGGGGCTGGCTACACCTTC.